A selection of T cell receptor beta chains follows, all from one sample in a study of identical twins. TCRdb re-derived calls from the 5' RACE reads in MiXCR, one entry per CDR3 protein. Counted here are around 490,000 distinct CDR3 sequences, more than 20% occurring once; the ten biggest clones make up approximately 0.49%. The same data also went into a second study, on yellow fever vaccine responses in identical twins.

Sequencing input: CD4+ T cells sorted from blood. Every receptor here comes from a woman aged 18-29 years in good health. Both conserved end residues are part of each CDR3. Fields, in order: clone size, D gene, V gene, J gene, CDR3 protein, CDR3 DNA. A D gene is named only where the DNA matches it firmly. Some rows have no size entry. The others give once, few or many, or a class for an expanded clone.

.	.	TRBV19	TRBJ1-4	CASRMRGRGEKLFF	TGTGCCAGTAGAATGAGGGGAAGAGGTGAAAAACTGTTTTTT
few	.	TRBV5-1	TRBJ2-1	CASSPPPGGIYNEQFF	TGCGCCAGCAGCCCCCCCCCGGGCGGGATCTACAATGAGCAGTTCTTC
.	.	TRBV5-1	TRBJ2-4	CASSLGRTKNIQYF	TGCGCCAGCAGCTTAGGGAGGACGAAAAACATTCAGTACTTC
few	.	TRBV25-1	TRBJ1-6	CASSVGTENSPLHF	TGTGCCAGCAGTGTCGGGACTGAGAATTCACCCCTCCACTTT
.	TRBD2	TRBV5-5	TRBJ2-7	CASSLWAGRGHEQYF	TGTGCCAGCAGCTTGTGGGCAGGGAGGGGCCACGAGCAGTACTTC
few	.	TRBV10-3	TRBJ2-7	CAINRDSSYEQYF	TGTGCCATCAATCGGGATAGCTCCTACGAGCAGTACTTC
few	.	TRBV7-9	TRBJ2-3	CASSLGPTPSTDTQYF	TGTGCCAGCAGCTTAGGCCCGACACCTAGCACAGATACGCAGTATTTT
.	.	TRBV15	TRBJ2-5	CATSRRPRLLAGQETQYF	TGTGCCACCAGCCGCCGGCCCAGGTTACTAGCTGGCCAAGAGACCCAGTACTTC
.	.	TRBV2	TRBJ2-1	CASSGFGYEQFF	TGTGCCAGCAGTGGGTTCGGATACGAGCAGTTCTTC
.	TRBD1	TRBV7-3	TRBJ1-1	CASSLSGQWGTNTEAFF	TGTGCCAGCAGCTTATCGGGACAGTGGGGGACGAACACTGAAGCTTTCTTT
.	.	TRBV19	TRBJ1-1	CASMTGSFMNTEAFF	TGTGCCAGTATGACGGGCAGCTTCATGAACACTGAAGCTTTCTTT
.	.	TRBV7-9	TRBJ2-1	CASSAYYEQFF	TGTGCCAGCAGCGCCTATTATGAGCAGTTCTTC
.	TRBD1	TRBV18	TRBJ2-7	CASSPLQGSGEQYF	TGTGCCAGCTCACCCCTACAGGGGTCGGGGGAGCAGTACTTC
few	.	TRBV21-1	TRBJ1-3	CASSRQGGPGNTIYF	TGTGCCAGCAGCAGACAGGGGGGGCCTGGAAACACCATATATTTT
.	.	TRBV6-2/TRBV6-3	TRBJ1-5	CASTLDSIPNQPQHF	TGTGCCAGCACCCTCGACAGTATCCCCAATCAGCCCCAGCATTTT
.	.	TRBV10-3	TRBJ2-5	CAISESSGLGETQYF	TGTGCCATCAGTGAGTCGAGTGGTCTCGGGGAGACCCAGTACTTC
few	.	TRBV10-1	TRBJ2-2	CASSGREHPGELFF	TGCGCCAGCAGTGGCCGGGAGCACCCCGGGGAGCTGTTTTTT
few	TRBD1	TRBV5-1	TRBJ2-5	CASSFGTGLETQYF	TGCGCCAGCAGCTTTGGGACAGGGCTGGAGACCCAGTACTTC
few	.	TRBV5-1	TRBJ2-2	CASGATAPLLSGELFF	TGCGCCAGCGGGGCGACTGCCCCCCTTCTCTCCGGGGAGCTGTTTTTT
.	.	TRBV20-1	TRBJ2-5	CSALEFQETQYF	TGCAGTGCTCTCGAATTCCAAGAGACCCAGTACTTC
.	TRBD2	TRBV15	TRBJ2-1	CATSRGLALNEQFF	TGTGCCACCAGCAGAGGACTAGCGTTAAATGAGCAGTTCTTC
.	.	TRBV14	TRBJ2-3	CASSQRIPPTDTQYF	TGTGCCAGCAGCCAGAGGATCCCGCCCACAGATACGCAGTATTTT
once	TRBD1	TRBV28	TRBJ2-7	CATTGNSYEQYF	TGTGCCACGACAGGGAATTCCTACGAGCAGTACTTC
many	TRBD1	TRBV5-1	TRBJ1-1	CASSLGPQGSGTEAFF	TGCGCCAGCAGCTTGGGACCACAGGGGTCGGGAACTGAAGCTTTCTTT
.	.	TRBV12-3/TRBV12-4	TRBJ2-3	CASSLAARLNTQYF	TGTGCCAGCAGTTTGGCGGCCCGTCTTAATACGCAGTATTTT
.	TRBD1	TRBV25-1	TRBJ2-1	CASSGGTASYNEQFF	TGTGCCAGCAGTGGGGGGACAGCATCCTACAATGAGCAGTTCTTC
.	.	TRBV6-2/TRBV6-3	TRBJ2-1	CASSYGVGNEQFF	TGTGCCAGCAGTTACGGGGTCGGCAATGAGCAGTTCTTC
.	TRBD2	TRBV24-1	TRBJ2-1	CATSDGLAGDHEQFF	TGTGCCACCAGTGATGGACTAGCGGGAGATCATGAGCAGTTCTTC
.	.	TRBV12-3/TRBV12-4	TRBJ2-7	CASSLMGRESYEQYF	TGTGCCAGCAGTTTGATGGGAAGGGAGTCCTACGAGCAGTACTTC
.	TRBD2	TRBV3-1	TRBJ2-5	CASSQALGGLQETQYF	TGTGCCAGCAGCCAAGCTTTGGGGGGACTACAAGAGACCCAGTACTTC
.	TRBD2	TRBV4-1	TRBJ2-7	CASSLGLAGTTYEQYF	TGCGCCAGCAGCCTCGGACTAGCGGGTACCACCTACGAGCAGTACTTC
.	.	TRBV7-9	TRBJ2-2	CASSFGQINTGELFF	TGTGCCAGCAGCTTCGGACAGATAAACACCGGGGAGCTGTTTTTT
.	TRBD1	TRBV2	TRBJ1-1	CATQPSGGQVGWKAFF	TGTGCCACCCAACCTTCGGGCGGACAGGTGGGGTGGAAAGCTTTCTTT
.	TRBD1	TRBV12-3/TRBV12-4	TRBJ2-7	CASSPLDRYYEQYF	TGTGCCAGCAGTCCATTGGACAGGTACTACGAGCAGTACTTC
.	.	TRBV29-1	TRBJ1-1	CSVEVSRNLEAFF	TGCAGCGTTGAAGTTTCCAGGAACCTTGAAGCTTTCTTT
.	.	TRBV6-1	TRBJ2-3	CASSESQGFTDTQYF	TGTGCCAGCAGTGAATCACAGGGATTCACAGATACGCAGTATTTT
few	TRBD1	TRBV20-1	TRBJ1-5	CSARGRDRGQSNQPQHF	TGCAGTGCTAGAGGCAGAGACAGGGGGCAAAGCAATCAGCCCCAGCATTTT
many	TRBD2	TRBV5-1	TRBJ2-3	CASSWTSGGPTDTQYF	TGCGCCAGCAGTTGGACTAGCGGGGGGCCCACAGATACGCAGTATTTT
few	.	TRBV20-1	TRBJ2-3	CSARDPTSPLIDQYF	TGCAGTGCTAGAGACCCCACTAGCCCTCTAATTGATCAGTATTTT
.	.	TRBV9	TRBJ1-2	CASSVEAPLPSEYGYTF	TGTGCCAGCAGCGTAGAGGCGCCACTTCCTTCTGAGTATGGCTACACCTTC
.	TRBD2	TRBV7-3	TRBJ2-5	CASSKSSGGETQYF	TGTGCCAGCAGCAAATCTAGCGGGGGTGAGACCCAGTACTTC
.	.	TRBV27	TRBJ2-6	CASSSEGAGGANVLTF	TGTGCCAGCTCCTCAGAAGGGGCGGGTGGGGCCAACGTCCTGACTTTC
few	TRBD2	TRBV5-1	TRBJ2-1	CASSLAASGPLGYNEQFF	TGCGCCAGCAGCTTGGCCGCTAGCGGGCCCCTGGGGTACAATGAGCAGTTCTTC
.	.	TRBV5-1	TRBJ2-1	CASSIDGTGTYNEQFF	TGCGCCAGCAGCATCGACGGGACTGGCACCTACAATGAGCAGTTCTTC
.	TRBD2	TRBV4-1	TRBJ2-1	CASSQRRAGDEQFF	TGCGCCAGCAGCCAACGCAGAGCGGGAGATGAGCAGTTCTTC
few	.	TRBV24-1	TRBJ2-1	CATSDNPGVLNEQFF	TGTGCCACCAGTGATAATCCGGGAGTCTTGAATGAGCAGTTCTTC
.	.	TRBV4-1	TRBJ2-7	CASSLEWAVDEQYF	TGCGCCAGCAGCCTGGAGTGGGCAGTGGACGAGCAGTACTTC
.	TRBD2	TRBV12-3/TRBV12-4	TRBJ2-5	CATPGLLRETQYF	TGTGCCACCCCGGGACTACTTCGAGAGACCCAGTACTTC
.	TRBD2	TRBV20-1	TRBJ2-2	CSARGTSGGTGELFF	TGCAGTGCCAGAGGGACTAGCGGGGGGACCGGGGAGCTGTTTTTT